A single sample gave rise to the 16 T cell receptor beta chains below, sequenced in a study of T-cell reconstitution after alpha-beta-depleted transplantation in children. Unique molecular identifiers were incorporated into the prepared TCRbeta library. A single record per CDR3 protein comes from TCRdb applying MiXCR to the PCR reads. The table lists more than 300,000 distinct CDR3 sequences, around 16% of them singletons, with about 41% in the top ten. Sequenced here: PBMCs, mostly from graft donor cells, sampled 360 days after TCRalphabeta/CD19-depleted stem cell transplant. The receptors shown here come from a male patient aged 2-15 years who had a stem cell transplant for acute lymphoblastic leukemia, so the T cells may come from the graft donor.

The chain has TRBV10-3 and TRBJ2-1; 7 positions agree with TRBD2. The germline V gene has CDR1 ENHRY and CDR2 SYGVKD. V shed 4 bases and J 6 bases; nucleotides not matched to a gene: 15. The CDR3 totals 17 residues. As DNA, the CDR3 is TGTGCCATCAGTGGGACCTCGGGGAGGGAGAAGGGCAATGAGCAGTTCTTC. Translated: CAISGTSGREKGNEQFF.

This clonotype was found a few times. The CDR3, as DNA: TGCGCCAGCCGCCGGGACAGCATCCTAGCGGGAGGGCCTGGTGAGCAGTTCTTC. This codes for CASRRDSILAGGPGEQFF. V is TRBV5-1 and J is TRBJ2-1; 12 bases line up with TRBD2. The CDR3 covers 18 residues. The germline CDR1 and CDR2 sequences are SGHRS and YFSETQ. V was pared by 7 bases and J by 9 bases, with 20 bases of the junction left unmatched.

The chain couples TRBV6-2 or TRBV6-3 to TRBJ2-2, with 7 bases identical to TRBD2. The CDR3 extends over 16 amino acids. The germline V gene encodes CDR1 MNHEY and CDR2 SVGEGT. V dropped 7 bases and J dropped 3; count of bases not matched to a gene: 11. The CDR3 protein is CASTRPRTRDTGELFF. CDR3 sequence (DNA): TGTGCCAGCACACGGCCTAGGACTAGAGACACCGGGGAGCTGTTTTTT.

J is TRBJ2-5 and V is TRBV5-1; 10 bases are shared with TRBD1. CDR1 SGHRS and CDR2 YFSETQ come from the germline V gene. The CDR3 totals 15 residues. The V segment lost 0 bases and the J segment 2 bases; nucleotides outside the gene matches: 1. CDR3 nucleotide sequence: TGCGCCAGCAGCTTGGGACAGGGGGCTCAAGAGACCCAGTACTTC. Protein: CASSLGQGAQETQYF.

This clonotype was seen only a few times. The chain employs TRBV28 and TRBJ2-3; D call uncertain. Germline CDR1 MDHEN, CDR2 SYDVKM. V was shortened by 5 bases and J by 2 bases, with 8 bases between the two germline ends. This CDR3 has 13 amino acids. The CDR3 loop is CASSEGHTDTQYF. CDR3 DNA: TGTGCCAGCAGTGAAGGGCACACAGATACGCAGTATTTT. Filled out from reference TRBV28 and TRBJ2-3, the complete variable domain reads DVKVTQSSRYLVKRTGEKVFLECVQDMDHENMFWYRQDPGLGLRLIYFSYDVKMKEKGDIPEGYSVSREKKERFSLILESASTNQTSMYLCASSEGHTDTQYFGPGTRLTVL.

This clonotype occurred a few times. One end of the junction varies from germline; a read error may be responsible. The chain combines TRBV10-3 with TRBJ2-5; a weak D match, TRBD2 (6 bases). Germline lookup yields CDR1 ENHRY and CDR2 SYGVKD. This CDR3 region has 16 residues. CDR3 bases: TGTGCCATCAGTGAGTCCAGGACCGGGAGCCAAGAGACCCTGTACTTC. Translation gives CAISESRTGSQETLYF.

This clonotype was detected a few times. The chain carries TRBV6-5 and TRBJ2-5, with D possibly being TRBD1 (5 bases). This CDR3 contains 14 residues. Germline V gene sequence: CDR1 MNHEY, CDR2 SVGAGI. Trimming stripped 2 bases from V and 5 bases from J, with 12 bases between. The CDR3 DNA is TGTGCCAGCAGTTACCTCGGCAGGGCGGAGACCCAGTACTTC. Translation gives CASSYLGRAETQYF.

V usage is TRBV5-1 and J usage is TRBJ2-3; TRBD1 matches 8 bases. The CDR3 is 16 residues long. The ends lost 0 bases at V and 1 base at J; junction bases unmatched: 4. CDR1 is SGHRS, CDR2 YFSETQ, per germline. In DNA, the CDR3 is TGCGCCAGCAGCTTGGTCGGACAGGGAGGCACAGATACGCAGTATTTT. Translation gives CASSLVGQGGTDTQYF.

This clonotype was detected a few times. The chain links TRBV19 to TRBJ2-1; 13 bases fit TRBD2. V was pared by 4 bases and J by 7 bases, with 13 bases of the junction left unmatched. The CDR3 runs 18 residues. Germline values: CDR1 LNHDA, CDR2 SQIVND (reference sequence). The CDR3 region has the DNA TGTGCCAGTAGTAAGAAGGGAGGGACTAGCGGGATCTGGAATGAGCAGTTCTTC. Its translation: CASSKKGGTSGIWNEQFF.

This clonotype was seen a few times. The V gene is TRBV28, the J gene TRBJ1-6, with TRBD1 matching 7 bases. Germline V lookup: CDR1 MDHEN, CDR2 SYDVKM. The CDR3 runs 15 residues. V was clipped by 10 bases and J by 2 bases; unmatched bases: 8. CDR3 region: CAIKQGLAYNSPLHF. CDR3 coding DNA: TGTGCCATAAAACAGGGGCTGGCCTATAATTCACCCCTCCACTTT.

This chain joins TRBV28 and TRBJ2-1, with D possibly TRBD1 on 5 matching bases. V was cut by 3 bases and J by 0 bases, with 15 bases left in between. Germline lookup yields CDR1 MDHEN and CDR2 SYDVKM. The length of the CDR3 is 17 residues. The CDR3 loop is CASSFGRTFSSYNEQFF. The CDR3 region has the DNA TGTGCCAGCAGTTTCGGGCGGACATTCAGCTCCTACAATGAGCAGTTCTTC.

The chain employs TRBV24-1 and TRBJ2-3, with D uncertain. CDR3 length: 13 residues. Germline V gives CDR1 KGHDR, CDR2 SFDVKD. Trimming stripped 1 base from V and 6 bases from J, with 7 bases between. CDR3 nucleotide sequence: TGTGCCACCAGTGATTTTACACGGGATACGCAGTATTTT. The encoded protein is CATSDFTRDTQYF.

This clonotype showed up many times. This chain uses TRBV24-1 with TRBJ2-1; possible D gene TRBD2, 6 bases. This CDR3 is 14 amino acids long. V dropped 7 bases and J dropped 5 bases, with 14 bases sitting between them. Germline-derived CDR1 and CDR2 are KGHDR and SFDVKD. CDR3 residues: CATSRSGLDNEQFF. DNA of the CDR3: TGTGCCACCAGCCGAAGCGGGCTTGACAATGAGCAGTTCTTC.

This clonotype was detected many times. J is TRBJ2-7 and V is TRBV20-1; 15 bases align to TRBD2. Trimming removed 1 base from V and 0 bases from J; junction bases left unmatched: 7. This CDR3 is 18 amino acids long. Looked up from germline, CDR1 is DFQATT and CDR2 is SNEGSKA (reference sequence). The CDR3: CSARAAGLAGGSSYEQYF. The CDR3 nucleotides are TGCAGTGCTAGAGCCGCGGGACTAGCGGGAGGTAGCTCCTACGAGCAGTACTTC.

This clonotype appeared once. One junction end disagrees with the germline gene, perhaps due to a read error. CDR3 sequence reads: CASSLTGAGELFF. The CDR3 DNA follows: TGTGCCAGCAGCTTAACAGGGGCCGGTGAGCTGTTTTTT. V usage is TRBV7-3 and J usage is TRBJ2-2; perhaps TRBD1 as D (5 bases). CDR3 length equals 13 residues. Germline CDR1 and CDR2: SGHTA and FQGTGA.

The chain links TRBV4-2 to TRBJ2-7; TRBD2 matches 10 bases. J was trimmed by 2 bases and V by 0 bases; bases with no gene match: 4. Per germline, CDR1 LGHNA and CDR2 YNFKEQ. The CDR3 loop spans 16 amino acids. The CDR3 DNA reads as TGTGCCAGCAGCCAAGATCTAGCGGGAGATGCCTACGAGCAGTACTTC. This translates into CASSQDLAGDAYEQYF.